This T cell receptor beta chain emerged from a study of OX40 agonist ivuxolimab in advanced cancers. Sequenced by immunoSEQ multiplex PCR; TCRdb stores in-frame clones only, minus some. The sample carries more than 65,000 clones, roughly 84% recorded once. This CDR3 contains 15 residues. The germline gives CDR1 MNHNS, CDR2 SASEGT. The V gene end was trimmed by 3 bases and the J gene end by 8 bases; junction bases not matched to a gene: 12. The V call is TRBV6-1, the J call TRBJ1-2; the match to TRBD1 covers 7 bases. The sequence was obtained from an adult with an advanced solid tumor such as melanoma, head and neck, liver or kidney cancer. The specimen comprised CD4+ or CD8+ T cells sorted from blood, sampled in a trial of the OX40 agonist ivuxolimab. For the CDR3, the DNA is TGTGCCAGCAGTGAGCGTCTGACAGGGTCATGGGGCTACACCTTC. Protein product: CASSERLTGSWGYTF.